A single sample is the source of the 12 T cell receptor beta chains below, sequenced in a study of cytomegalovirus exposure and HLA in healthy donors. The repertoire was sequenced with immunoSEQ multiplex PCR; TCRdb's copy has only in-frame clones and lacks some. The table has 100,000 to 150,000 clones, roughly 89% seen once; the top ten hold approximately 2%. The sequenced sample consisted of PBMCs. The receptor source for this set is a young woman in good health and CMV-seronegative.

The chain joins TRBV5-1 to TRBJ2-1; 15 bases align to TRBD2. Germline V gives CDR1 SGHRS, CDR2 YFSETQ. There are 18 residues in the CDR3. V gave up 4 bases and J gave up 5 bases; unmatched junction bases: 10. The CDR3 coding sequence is TGCGCCAGCAGCCCCGGGACTAGCGGGGGGTTATTAAACAATGAGCAGTTCTTC. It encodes CASSPGTSGGLLNNEQFF.

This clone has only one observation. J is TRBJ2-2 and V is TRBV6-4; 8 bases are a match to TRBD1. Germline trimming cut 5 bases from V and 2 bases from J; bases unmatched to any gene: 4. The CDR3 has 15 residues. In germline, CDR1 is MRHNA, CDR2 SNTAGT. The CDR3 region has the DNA TGTGCCAGCAGTCCGACAGGGGTAAACACCGGGGAGCTGTTTTTT. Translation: CASSPTGVNTGELFF.

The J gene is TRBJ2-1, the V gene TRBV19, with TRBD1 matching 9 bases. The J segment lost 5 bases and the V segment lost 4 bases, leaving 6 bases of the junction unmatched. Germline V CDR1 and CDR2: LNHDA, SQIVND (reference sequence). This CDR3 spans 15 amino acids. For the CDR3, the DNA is TGTGCCAGTAGTAACCCGGGACAGGGAAACAATGAGCAGTTCTTC. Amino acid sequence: CASSNPGQGNNEQFF.

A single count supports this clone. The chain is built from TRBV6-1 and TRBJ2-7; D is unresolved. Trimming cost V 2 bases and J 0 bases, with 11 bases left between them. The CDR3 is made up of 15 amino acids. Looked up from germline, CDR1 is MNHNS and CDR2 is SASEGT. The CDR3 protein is CASSEWQASSYEQYF. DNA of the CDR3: TGTGCCAGCAGTGAATGGCAGGCGAGCTCCTACGAGCAGTACTTC.

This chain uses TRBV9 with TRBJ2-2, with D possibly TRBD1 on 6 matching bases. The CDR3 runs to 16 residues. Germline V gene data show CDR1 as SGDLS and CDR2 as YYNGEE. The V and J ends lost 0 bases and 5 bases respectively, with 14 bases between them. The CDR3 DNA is TGTGCCAGCAGCGTAGCTGGGACACAAATGACCGGGGAGCTGTTTTTT. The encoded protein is CASSVAGTQMTGELFF.

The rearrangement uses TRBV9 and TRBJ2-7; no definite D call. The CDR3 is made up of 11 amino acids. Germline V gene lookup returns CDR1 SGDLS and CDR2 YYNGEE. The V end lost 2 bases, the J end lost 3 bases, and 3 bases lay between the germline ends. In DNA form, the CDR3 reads TGTGCCAGCAGCGTCCTCTACGAGCAGTACTTC. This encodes CASSVLYEQYF. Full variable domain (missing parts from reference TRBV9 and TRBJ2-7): DSGVTQTPKHLITATGQRVTLRCSPRSGDLSVYWYQQSLDQGLQFLIQYYNGEERAKGNILERFSAQQFPDLHSELNLSSLELGDSALYFCASSVLYEQYFGPGTRLTVT.

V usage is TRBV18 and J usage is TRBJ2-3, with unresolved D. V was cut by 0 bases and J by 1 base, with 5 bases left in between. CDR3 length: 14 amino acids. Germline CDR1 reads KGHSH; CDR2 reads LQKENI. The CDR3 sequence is CASSPPYGTDTQYF. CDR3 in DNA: TGTGCCAGCTCACCACCGTATGGCACAGATACGCAGTATTTT.

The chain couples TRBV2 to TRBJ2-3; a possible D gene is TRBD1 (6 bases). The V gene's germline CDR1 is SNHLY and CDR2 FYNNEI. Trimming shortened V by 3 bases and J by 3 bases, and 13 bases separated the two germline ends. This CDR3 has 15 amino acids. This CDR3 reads CASSEDTGPTDTQYF. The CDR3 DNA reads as TGTGCCAGCAGTGAGGATACAGGGCCGACAGATACGCAGTATTTT.

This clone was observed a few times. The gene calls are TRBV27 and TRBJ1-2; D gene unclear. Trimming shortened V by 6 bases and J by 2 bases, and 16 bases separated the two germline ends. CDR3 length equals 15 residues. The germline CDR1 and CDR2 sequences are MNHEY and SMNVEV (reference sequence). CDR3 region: CASSPFLGQNYGYTF. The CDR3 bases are TGTGCCAGCAGCCCCTTCCTTGGCCAGAACTATGGCTACACCTTC.

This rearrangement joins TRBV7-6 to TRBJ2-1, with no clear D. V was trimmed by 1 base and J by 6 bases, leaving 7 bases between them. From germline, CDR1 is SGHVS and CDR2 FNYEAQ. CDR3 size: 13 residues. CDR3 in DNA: TGTGCCAGCAGCTTAGATCTACTCAATGAGCAGTTCTTC. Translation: CASSLDLLNEQFF.

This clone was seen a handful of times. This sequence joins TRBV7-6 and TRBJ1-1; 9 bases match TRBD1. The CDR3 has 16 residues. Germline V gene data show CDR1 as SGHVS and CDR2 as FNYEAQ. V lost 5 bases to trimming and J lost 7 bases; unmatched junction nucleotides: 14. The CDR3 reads CASSTATTGGGGEAFF. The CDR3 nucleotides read TGTGCCAGCAGCACAGCTACGACAGGGGGAGGCGGTGAAGCTTTCTTT.

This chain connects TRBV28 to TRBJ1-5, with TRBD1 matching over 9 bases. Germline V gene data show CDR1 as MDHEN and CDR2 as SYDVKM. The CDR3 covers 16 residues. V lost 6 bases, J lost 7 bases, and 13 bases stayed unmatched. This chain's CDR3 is CASSRTGGGWNQPQHF. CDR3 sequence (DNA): TGTGCCAGCAGCCGAACAGGGGGCGGTTGGAACCAGCCCCAGCATTTT.